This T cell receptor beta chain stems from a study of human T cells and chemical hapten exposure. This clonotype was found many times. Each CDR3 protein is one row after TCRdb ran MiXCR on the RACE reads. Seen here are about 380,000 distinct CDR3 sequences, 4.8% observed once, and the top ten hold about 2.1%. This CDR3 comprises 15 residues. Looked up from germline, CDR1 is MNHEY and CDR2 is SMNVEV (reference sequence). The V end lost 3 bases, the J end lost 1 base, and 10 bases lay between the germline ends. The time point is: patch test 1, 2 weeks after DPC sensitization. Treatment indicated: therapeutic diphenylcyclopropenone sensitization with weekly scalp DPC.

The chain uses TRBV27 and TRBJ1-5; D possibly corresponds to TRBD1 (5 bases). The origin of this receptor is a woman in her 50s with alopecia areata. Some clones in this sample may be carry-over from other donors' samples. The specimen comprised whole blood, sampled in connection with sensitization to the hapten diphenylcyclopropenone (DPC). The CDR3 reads CASSLTALSNQPQHF. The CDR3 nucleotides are TGTGCCAGCAGTTTGACAGCATTGAGCAATCAGCCCCAGCATTTT.